There are a few counts of the clone carrying this TCR beta chain. Its antigen remains unknown. The entry originates in a study of T-cell memory formation after mild COVID-19. Overall study context: The study found TCR clusters largely donor specific.

Study observations and caveats: CM and EM subsets held most contracting CD4+ clones; EMRA held CD8+ ones. Clones contracting day 15 to 85 were balanced CD4/CD8; later expanders leaned CD4+. Detection of some responders pre-infection suggested pre-existing cross-reactive memory T cells participated.

V was clipped by 7 bases and J by 7 bases, with 14 bases between them. The CDR3 covers 13 residues. A single record per CDR3 protein comes from TCRdb applying MiXCR to the 5' RACE reads. The sample lists 450,000 or so distinct CDR3 sequences; around a quarter were seen once. The genes are TRBV12-3 or TRBV12-4 and TRBJ2-1; D ambiguous. Sequenced material: PBMCs or a T cell subset sorted from them (not recorded which). The clonotype comes from an adult woman who had mild COVID-19 (a few samples of this study predate the infection). Cell type and time point are not known. As DNA, the CDR3 is TGTGCCAGCACCCCCTCAGTGGCTAATGAGCAGTTCTTC. Translation: CASTPSVANEQFF.